Shown below are 9 T cell receptor beta chains from a single sample sequenced in a study of CD8 T cells in Susac syndrome. Random hexamers were used to reverse transcribe an amount of about 0.45 to 1 ug RNA. TCRdb called the immunoSEQ multiplex PCR reads again in MiXCR, with one record for every CDR3 protein. The sample holds about 240,000 distinct CDR3 sequences, 90% to 96% seen once. Source material: CD4+ T cells from PBMCs. These receptors came from a human donor with Susac syndrome.

The chain is built from TRBV19 and TRBJ2-7; 9 bases are shared with TRBD1. Germline CDR1 is LNHDA and CDR2 is SQIVND (reference sequence). With V trimmed by 4 bases and J by 1 base, 2 bases remained unmatched. The CDR3 has 14 amino acids. CDR3 bases: TGTGCCAGTAGTACGACAGGGGGATCCTACGAGCAGTACTTC. Protein: CASSTTGGSYEQYF. Full variable domain (missing parts from reference TRBV19 and TRBJ2-7): DGGITQSPKYLFRKEGQNVTLSCEQNLNHDAMYWYRQDPGQGLRLIYYSQIVNDFQKGDIAEGYSVSREKKESFPLTVTSAQKNPTAFYLCASSTTGGSYEQYFGPGTRLTVT.

This chain joins TRBV28 and TRBJ1-5; 8 bases agree with TRBD1. CDR1 and CDR2 from the germline V gene are MDHEN and SYDVKM. V gave up 6 bases and J gave up 6 bases; unmatched junction bases: 10. This CDR3 is 15 amino acids long. Here the CDR3 reads CASSFQDRVSQPQHF. CDR3 in DNA: TGTGCCAGCAGCTTCCAGGACAGGGTTAGTCAGCCCCAGCATTTT.

The chain employs TRBV2 and TRBJ2-2, with TRBD2 matching over 12 bases. Germline loops: CDR1 SNHLY, CDR2 FYNNEI. The CDR3 spans 15 residues. Germline trimming cut 7 bases from V and 5 bases from J; bases unmatched to any gene: 5. CDR3: CASTPGLAGTGELFF. The CDR3 DNA is TGTGCCAGCACCCCCGGACTAGCGGGAACCGGGGAGCTGTTTTTT.

The CDR3 here is CSASPVAGGTYNEQFF. The DNA of the CDR3 is TGCAGTGCTAGCCCCGTAGCGGGAGGGACCTACAATGAGCAGTTCTTC. The chain couples TRBV20-1 to TRBJ2-1; 11 positions match TRBD2. The J segment lost 2 bases and the V segment lost 3 bases, leaving 6 bases of the junction unmatched. This CDR3 contains 16 residues. Germline-derived CDR1 and CDR2 are DFQATT and SNEGSKA (reference sequence).

The chain uses TRBV7-3 and TRBJ1-1, with D uncertain. The CDR3 has 14 amino acids. V lost 5 bases and J 5 bases, leaving 15 bases between the germline ends. Germline CDR1 reads SGHTA; CDR2 reads FQGTGA. As DNA, the CDR3 is TGTGCCAGCAGCCCCCGGACCGTCAAGACTGAAGCTTTCTTT. This translates into CASSPRTVKTEAFF. The entire variable domain, with the rest obtained from reference TRBV7-3 and TRBJ1-1, is as follows: GAGVSQTPSNKVTEKGKYVELRCDPISGHTALYWYRQSLGQGPEFLIYFQGTGAADDSGLPNDRFFAVRPEGSVSTLKIQRTERGDSAVYLCASSPRTVKTEAFFGQGTRLTVV.

The genes are TRBV29-1 and TRBJ2-7, with D perhaps matching TRBD1 or TRBD2 (5 bases each). Trimming took off 4 bases at V and 4 bases at J, with 17 bases between the two ends. The CDR3 totals 14 residues. Germline V lookup: CDR1 SQVTM, CDR2 ANQGSEA. The CDR3 spells CSVAEGPTGYEQYF. The CDR3 nucleotides are TGCAGCGTTGCCGAGGGACCCACTGGGTACGAGCAGTACTTC.

This chain connects TRBV9 to TRBJ2-5, with D possibly matching TRBD1 (5 bases). This CDR3 has 14 amino acids. Germline-derived CDR1 and CDR2 are SGDLS and YYNGEE. V lost 4 bases, J lost 5 bases, and 15 bases lay in between. The CDR3 coding sequence is TGTGCCAGCAGCCCCGAGCAGGGAACGGAGACCCAGTACTTC. Translated, it gives CASSPEQGTETQYF.

The J gene is TRBJ2-5, the V gene TRBV11-2; 7 nucleotides line up with TRBD2. Trimming removed 1 base from V and 4 bases from J; junction bases left unmatched: 6. Germline values: CDR1 SGHAT, CDR2 FQNNGV. The CDR3 is 15 residues long. Written as DNA, the CDR3 is TGTGCCAGCAGCTTAGTCGCGGGAGTAGGAGAGACCCAGTACTTC. Translated: CASSLVAGVGETQYF.

The genes are TRBV13 and TRBJ2-7, with D perhaps assigned TRBD1 or TRBD2 (5 bases each). The CDR3 covers 14 residues. With 5 bases removed from V and 3 bases from J, the gap between germline ends came to 14 bases. Germline assignment: CDR1 PRHDT and CDR2 FYEKMQ (reference sequence). CDR3: CASSPRDPDYEQYF. The CDR3 DNA reads as TGTGCCAGCAGCCCCCGGGACCCAGACTACGAGCAGTACTTC.